This T cell receptor beta chain appears in the sequencing data of a study of identical twins (dated by TCRdb to the mid-2010s). Study-wide context: TCR alpha and beta repertoires from monozygotic twins, unrelated adults of various ages and cord blood were deep-sequenced to test whether fetal clonotypes persist. Replicate twin experiments were performed at different times using different library preparation protocols to rule out contamination. Points the paper makes about the study in general: Out-of-frame TCR alpha sequences shared between twins showed an excess of low generation-probability sequences compared with coincidental sharing between unrelated individuals. In monozygotic twins, recombination models systematically underestimated out-of-frame TCR alpha sharing, but the models matched the sharing seen between unrelated individuals. The excess sharing between twins in beta out-of-frame sequences was weaker because fewer shared sequences reduced the signal-to-noise ratio. Zero-insertion analyses could be partly confounded by invariant T cells such as MAIT and iNKT, although diverse VJ usage argued against such confounding for most clonotypes. Abundant cord blood beta clonotypes had fewer insertions, young adult naive repertoires showed a similar but weaker trend, and memory repertoires showed no such trend. Conclusions relied on cross-sectional statistical analysis, since the same donors could not be followed over many years.

In its sample, this clonotype was seen a few times. Which antigen it targets is not known. There are no base qualities to consult, and no much larger clone falls within one base. From the cysteine up to the phenylalanine, the CDR3 has a length of 13 residues. Only the CDR3 region is kept as DNA, spanning 39 bases read in frame from base 1. Trimming costs V 6 bases and J 6 bases, and their ends lie 11 bases apart. Libraries were constructed by 5' RACE. The instrument was an Illumina HiSeq 2000. Template switching added a universal primer binding site, and the final cDNA carried a unique molecular identifier that allowed TCR cDNA molecules to be counted accurately. First-strand cDNA for TCR alpha and beta chains was synthesized from specific primers in the conserved constant-segment region. Each cDNA library was double barcoded, with a SMART-Mk sample barcode plus Illumina barcodes, to control for contamination. TruSeq adapter sequences and Illumina sample barcodes were added in two successive PCR steps. TCR alpha and beta cDNA libraries were sequenced on the Illumina HiSeq platform with custom primers. The authors processed their data as follows. MiGEC processed the raw reads to extract unique molecular identifiers, while MiXCR was used to determine the CDR3 positions. For each individual, recombination models were inferred using an EM algorithm with the repgenHMM and IGoR tools. The tcR package in R was used for shared clonotype analysis, with sharing normalized by the product of cloneset sizes. To study raw recombination without the effects of thymic and clonal selection, out-of-frame nonproductive sequences were analyzed. In-frame beta chains were kept once TCRdb had trimmed the public reads at Q25 with fastp and called clones with MiXCR. Rows with a matching CDR3 protein are joined into one entry that keeps the most common DNA and genes. The V and J calls reflect TCRdb's pipeline rather than the authors' work. The sample profile shows 690,000 or so distinct CDR3 sequences; over 8.5% of them were found once. The ten largest clonotypes hold around 0.98% of the sample.

Every donor was a healthy Caucasian. Three pairs of female monozygotic twins, all aged 18 to 29 years, were included in the twin cohort. Peripheral blood mononuclear cells were the source from which RNA for the TCR libraries was isolated. The sample was also linked to a second study, of yellow fever vaccine responses in identical twins. The other study reports the following: According to the authors, in identical twins the way T cells responded to vaccination appeared partly convergent and partly personalized. In identical twins, the study followed T cell clones that responded to the vaccine with precision.

The TCR was taken from a woman between 18 and 29 years old in good health. Input material: PBMCs. The V and J genes are TRBV12-3 or TRBV12-4 and TRBJ2-2; perhaps TRBD1 is the D gene, with 6 bases matching. The nucleotide sequence reads as follows: TGTGCCAGCAGCCGCACAGGGCCCGGGGAGCTGTTTTTT. Translated, this gives CASSRTGPGELFF.